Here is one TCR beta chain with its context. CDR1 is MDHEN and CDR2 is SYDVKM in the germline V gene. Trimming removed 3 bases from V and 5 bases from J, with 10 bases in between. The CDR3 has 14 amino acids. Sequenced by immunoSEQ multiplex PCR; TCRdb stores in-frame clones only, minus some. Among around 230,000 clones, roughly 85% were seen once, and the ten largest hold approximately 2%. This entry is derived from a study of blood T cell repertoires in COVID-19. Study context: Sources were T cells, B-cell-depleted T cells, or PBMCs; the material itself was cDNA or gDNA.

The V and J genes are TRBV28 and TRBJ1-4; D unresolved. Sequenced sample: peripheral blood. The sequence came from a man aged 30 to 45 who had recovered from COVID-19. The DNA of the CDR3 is TGTGCCAGCAGTTTCTCCAGGAACAATGAAAAACTGTTTTTT. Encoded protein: CASSFSRNNEKLFF.